The 22 T cell receptor beta chains given below trace back to one sample, sequenced in a study of blood T cell repertoires in COVID-19. This table comes from immunoSEQ multiplex PCR, and its TCRdb copy is limited to in-frame clones, with some not included. The sample has 100,000 to 150,000 clones, around 83% seen once; the top ten hold about 6%. Specimen: peripheral blood. All receptors derive from an older man with active or convalescent COVID-19.

V gene TRBV7-2 combines with J gene TRBJ2-7; TRBD2 agrees at 10 bases. V shed 7 bases, J shed 6 bases, and the junction held 9 bases outside the gene matches. Germline CDR1 reads SGHTA; CDR2 reads FQGNSA. The CDR3 is 14 amino acids. CDR3 bases: TGTGCCAGCACCCCCCTAGCGGGGGAAGGCGAGCAGTACTTC. Protein product: CASTPLAGEGEQYF.

This clone was counted between two and nine times. The V call is TRBV6-2 or TRBV6-3, the J call TRBJ2-1; D is undetermined. Germline CDR1 and CDR2: MNHEY and SVGEGT. CDR3 size: 14 residues. V was pared by 6 bases and J by 2 bases, with 11 bases between. The CDR3: CASSSQIAYNEQFF. CDR3 bases: TGTGCCAGCAGCTCACAGATTGCCTACAATGAGCAGTTCTTC.

This clone was found once. The V call is TRBV6-5, the J call TRBJ2-2; 10 bases line up with TRBD1. The CDR3 loop spans 16 amino acids. V shed 2 bases, J shed 6 bases, and the junction held 6 bases outside the gene matches. In germline, CDR1 is MNHEY, CDR2 SVGAGI. CDR3 residues: CASSYRDRGGSGELFF. For the CDR3, the DNA is TGTGCCAGCAGTTACCGGGACAGGGGAGGCTCCGGGGAGCTGTTTTTT.

The V gene is TRBV20-1, the J gene TRBJ2-7, with 10 bases identical to TRBD2. The CDR3 runs to 19 residues. Germline V gene lookup returns CDR1 DFQATT and CDR2 SNEGSKA (reference sequence). J lost 2 bases, V lost 3 bases, and 19 bases had no gene match. Here the CDR3 reads CSASPSGTSVTLDPYEQYF. In DNA, the CDR3 is TGCAGTGCTAGTCCCTCCGGGACTAGCGTCACCTTGGATCCCTACGAGCAGTACTTC.

As to this clone: A read error may account for a junction end that differs from germline. J is TRBJ2-5 and V is TRBV7-7; the D gene is possibly TRBD2 (5 bases). This CDR3 has 14 residues. Germline assignment: CDR1 SSHAT and CDR2 FNYEAQ (reference sequence). The DNA for the CDR3 is TGTGCTAGCAGTTTTGGTGGGGAGATAGAGACCCAGTACTTC. Amino acids: CASSFGGEIETQYF.

The chain joins TRBV6-5 to TRBJ1-1; no clear D gene. CDR3 size: 13 residues. The germline V and J ends were trimmed by 4 bases and 6 bases, with 12 bases remaining between them. Germline V gene lookup returns CDR1 MNHEY and CDR2 SVGAGI. The CDR3 reads CASSSLSWAEAFF. The CDR3 nucleotides are TGTGCCAGCAGTTCACTAAGTTGGGCTGAAGCTTTCTTT.

This clone was picked up one time. The chain recombines TRBV28 with TRBJ2-7; D might be TRBD1 (5 bases). The CDR3 is made up of 13 amino acids. Germline V CDR1 and CDR2: MDHEN, SYDVKM. V was shortened by 6 bases and J by 2 bases, with 11 bases between the two germline ends. The CDR3 nucleotides are TGTGCCAGCAGAGCCAGGGCCACCTACGAGCAGTACTTC. Translating gives CASRARATYEQYF. Combining the CDR3 with reference TRBV28 and TRBJ2-7 gives the whole variable domain DVKVTQSSRYLVKRTGEKVFLECVQDMDHENMFWYRQDPGLGLRLIYFSYDVKMKEKGDIPEGYSVSREKKERFSLILESASTNQTSMYLCASRARATYEQYFGPGTRLTVT.

This sequence joins TRBV6-1 and TRBJ2-7; TRBD1 agrees at 9 bases. V lost 3 bases and J lost 6; bases outside the gene matches: 9. The germline CDR1 and CDR2 sequences are MNHNS and SASEGT. The CDR3 totals 15 residues. CDR3 bases: TGTGCCAGCAGTGACGGGACAGGGCCCCTCTCCGAGCAGTACTTC. It codes for CASSDGTGPLSEQYF.

This clone was picked up a small number of times. The chain carries TRBV9 and TRBJ1-2; 7 positions agree with TRBD1. Losses at the gene ends were 4 bases for V and 4 bases for J; bases not matched to a gene: 10. This CDR3 comprises 15 residues. Germline CDR1 reads SGDLS; CDR2 reads YYNGEE. The CDR3 spells CASSPQGGKGYGYTF. The CDR3 coding sequence is TGTGCCAGCAGCCCCCAGGGGGGCAAGGGCTATGGCTACACCTTC.

The J gene is TRBJ2-3, the V gene TRBV5-1; 12 bases fit TRBD2. V lost 4 bases, J lost 4 bases, and 7 bases stayed unmatched. CDR1 is SGHRS and CDR2 is YFSETQ in the germline V gene. The CDR3 sequence is 16 residues long. The CDR3 DNA sequence: TGCGCCAGCAGCCCATCTCTAGCGGGGGGGCCAGATACGCAGTATTTT. This sequence encodes CASSPSLAGGPDTQYF.

The CDR3 DNA follows: TGTGCCAGCAGTTACATGCGGGACGAAGATACGCAGTATTTT. Translated: CASSYMRDEDTQYF. The chain joins TRBV6-5 to TRBJ2-3, with D possibly matching TRBD2 (6 bases). Per germline, CDR1 MNHEY and CDR2 SVGAGI. Deletions cut 2 bases from V and 5 bases from J, with 11 bases between. This CDR3 spans 14 amino acids.

Regarding this clone: Given the absence of the conserved phenylalanine or tryptophan at the CDR3 end, a read error is likely. It is unclear where the CDR3 begins or ends on the DNA, so no DNA is shown, and the CDR3 is as TCRdb lists it. The rearrangement joins TRBV6-5 to TRBJ2-3; no DNA check was done on the table's D call, TRBD2. The CDR3 is 12 residues long, counting both termini. Germline V CDR1 and CDR2: MNHEY, SVGAGI. CDR3 in amino acids: CASSYSSGGALR.

V gene TRBV7-2 combines with J gene TRBJ2-3; 14 positions agree with TRBD2. The CDR3 runs 15 residues. CDR1 and CDR2 from the germline V gene are SGHTA and FQGNSA. Germline trimming cut 6 bases from V and 13 bases from J; bases unmatched to any gene: 12. CDR3 amino acids: CASSEGLAGAYREYF. DNA for the CDR3: TGTGCCAGCAGTGAGGGACTAGCGGGGGCTTACCGGGAGTATTTT.

The CDR3 sequence is CATSSGGNYYNEQFF. CDR3 DNA: TGTGCCACCAGCAGCGGGGGGAATTACTACAATGAGCAGTTCTTC. V and J are TRBV15 and TRBJ2-1; TRBD2 agrees at 7 bases. Germline V gene lookup returns CDR1 LNHNV and CDR2 YYDKDF (reference sequence). The CDR3 contains 15 residues. V trimming: 3 bases; J trimming: 3 bases; junction bases outside the gene matches: 5.

The rearrangement uses TRBV6-5 and TRBJ2-3, with D possibly being TRBD2 (5 bases). The CDR3 runs to 13 residues. Trimming cost V 4 bases and J 4 bases, with 9 bases left between them. Germline CDR1 is MNHEY and CDR2 is SVGAGI. CDR3 sequence: CASSSSPPDTQYF. In nucleotides, the CDR3 is TGTGCCAGCAGTTCTAGCCCCCCAGATACGCAGTATTTT.

V gene TRBV5-1 combines with J gene TRBJ1-1; a possible D gene is TRBD1 (5 bases). This CDR3 region has 14 residues. CDR1 SGHRS and CDR2 YFSETQ come from the germline V gene. V was trimmed by 4 bases and J by 3 bases, leaving 13 bases between them. The CDR3 DNA reads as TGCGCCAGCAGCCTGAACATAGGGGACACTGAAGCTTTCTTT. This codes for CASSLNIGDTEAFF.

This CDR3 is CASSIRTSTDTQYF. The CDR3 nucleotides are TGTGCCAGTAGTATTCGGACTAGTACAGATACGCAGTATTTT. The genes are TRBV19 and TRBJ2-3; 7 nucleotides agree with TRBD2. The CDR3 has 14 residues. The V and J ends lost 3 bases and 3 bases, in that order; junction bases with no gene match: 3. Germline V gene lookup returns CDR1 LNHDA and CDR2 SQIVND (reference sequence). The variable domain in full, with the rest retrieved from reference TRBV19 and TRBJ2-3, is DGGITQSPKYLFRKEGQNVTLSCEQNLNHDAMYWYRQDPGQGLRLIYYSQIVNDFQKGDIAEGYSVSREKKESFPLTVTSAQKNPTAFYLCASSIRTSTDTQYFGPGTRLTVL.

This clone was seen a single time. The CDR3 loop reads CASTMDRDNSPLHF. The CDR3 DNA reads as TGTGCCAGTACCATGGACAGGGACAATTCACCCCTCCACTTT. The genes are TRBV27 and TRBJ1-6; 8 nucleotides line up with TRBD1. This CDR3 has 14 amino acids. The V gene's germline CDR1 is MNHEY and CDR2 SMNVEV (reference sequence). V lost 9 bases, J lost 7 bases, and 8 bases stayed unmatched.

This sequence joins TRBV5-3 and TRBJ2-7, with a weak D call TRBD1 (5 bases). TRBV5-3 is classed as an ORF, of uncertain function. The CDR3 has 13 residues. V was shortened by 4 bases and J by 0 bases, with 8 bases between the two germline ends. The CDR3 nucleotides read TGTGCCAGAAGCCCCAGGGCCTCCTACGAGCAGTACTTC. This gives the protein CARSPRASYEQYF.

This sequence joins TRBV21-1 and TRBJ1-1; TRBD1 is taken as the D call from the table, unchecked against the DNA. TRBV21-1 is flagged as a pseudogene. This CDR3 is built from 15 residues. The CDR3 spells CASSKGLPGKRGAFF. The CDR3 DNA follows: TGTGCCAGCAGCAAGGGCCTCCCAGGGAAGAGAGGAGCTTTCTTT.

The chain combines TRBV5-6 with TRBJ1-6, with 7 bases that match TRBD1. In germline, CDR1 is SGHDT, CDR2 YYEEEE. CDR3 length: 16 residues. V shed 5 bases, J shed 6 bases, and the junction held 11 bases outside the gene matches. CDR3 sequence (DNA): TGTGCCAGCAGTTTACTCCGGGACAGAATTAATTCACCCCTCCACTTT. This sequence encodes CASSLLRDRINSPLHF.

J is TRBJ2-2 and V is TRBV7-4; D is possibly TRBD1 (6 bases). The germline V gene encodes CDR1 SGHVT and CDR2 SQSDAQ. V lost 0 bases, J lost 2 bases, and 16 bases lay in between. The CDR3 sequence is 18 residues long. In DNA form, the CDR3 reads TGTGCCAGCAGCTTAGCGCTAATCCGGACAGAAAACACCGGGGAGCTGTTTTTT. Translating it yields CASSLALIRTENTGELFF.